The 30 T cell receptor beta chains given below trace back to one sample, sequenced in a study of cytomegalovirus exposure and HLA in healthy donors. Produced via immunoSEQ multiplex PCR; TCRdb's table is partial and in-frame only. The sample includes 150,000 to 200,000 clones, roughly 86% seen only once; the top ten take over 1.1%. The sequenced sample consisted of PBMCs. The receptors shown here come from a woman in her late teens or twenties in good health and CMV-seronegative.

The V and J genes are TRBV6-6 and TRBJ2-2; the match to TRBD2 covers 13 bases. The germline CDR1 and CDR2 sequences are MNHNY and SVGAGI (reference sequence). V dropped 4 bases and J dropped 5; count of bases not matched to a gene: 4. The CDR3 is made up of 16 amino acids. CDR3 in amino acids: CASSSGLAGETGELFF. DNA of the CDR3: TGTGCCAGCAGTTCCGGACTAGCGGGAGAGACCGGGGAGCTGTTTTTT.

The chain recombines TRBV7-6 with TRBJ1-4; D perhaps matches TRBD1 (5 bases). CDR1 SGHVS and CDR2 FNYEAQ come from the germline V gene. The CDR3 covers 15 residues. Between the trimmed V and J ends, which lost 5 bases and 8 bases, there was a span of 18 bases. This CDR3 is CASSGVGGEGEKLFF. Written as DNA, the CDR3 is TGTGCCAGCAGCGGGGTCGGGGGAGAGGGCGAAAAACTGTTTTTT.

V is TRBV29-1 and J is TRBJ1-2; tentatively, D is TRBD1 (5 bases). V shed 7 bases and J shed 2 bases, with 17 bases lying between them. CDR3 length equals 14 residues. Germline V CDR1 and CDR2: SQVTM, ANQGSEA. The CDR3 DNA sequence: TGCAGCGGGGGCCCGCACGCGACCAACTATGGCTACACCTTC. It specifies CSGGPHATNYGYTF.

The rearrangement links TRBV14 to TRBJ2-7; possibly TRBD2 for D (5 bases). This CDR3 spans 16 amino acids. V was cut by 0 bases and J by 3 bases, with 15 bases left in between. Germline V gene sequence: CDR1 SGHDN, CDR2 FVKESK. The CDR3 here is CASSQDRSRGFYEQYF. CDR3 coding DNA: TGTGCCAGCAGCCAAGATCGCTCACGGGGTTTCTACGAGCAGTACTTC. The full variable domain, completed using reference TRBV14 and TRBJ2-7, is EAGVTQFPSHSVIEKGQTVTLRCDPISGHDNLYWYRRVMGKEIKFLLHFVKESKQDESGMPNNRFLAERTGGTYSTLKVQPAELEDSGVYFCASSQDRSRGFYEQYFGPGTRLTVT.

V gene TRBV28 combines with J gene TRBJ1-2; maybe TRBD1 (6 bases). The ends were cut back, 6 bases at V and 2 bases at J, with 13 bases in the middle. This CDR3 is 14 amino acids long. Germline V lookup: CDR1 MDHEN, CDR2 SYDVKM. CDR3 loop: CASSTETGNYGYTF. CDR3 coding DNA: TGTGCCAGCAGCACAGAAACAGGGAACTATGGCTACACCTTC.

The chain links TRBV9 to TRBJ2-6; TRBD2 matches at 7 bases. J gave up 6 bases and V 4 bases, and 7 bases lay outside the gene matches. Germline loops: CDR1 SGDLS, CDR2 YYNGEE. This CDR3 is built from 15 residues. CDR3 DNA sequence: TGTGCCAGCAGCCAACTAGCGATGGAGGCCAACGTCCTGACTTTC. Translated: CASSQLAMEANVLTF.

The chain couples TRBV5-1 to TRBJ2-1, with 14 positions matching TRBD2. J lost 10 bases, V lost 1 base, and 7 bases had no gene match. CDR1 is SGHRS, CDR2 YFSETQ, per germline. CDR3 length: 16 amino acids. The CDR3 DNA reads as TGCGCCAGCAGCTTGTGGGGGACTAGCGGGAGTCTAGAGCAGTTCTTC. Translation: CASSLWGTSGSLEQFF.

The genes are TRBV30 and TRBJ2-1, with a weak D call TRBD1 (6 bases). The CDR3 extends over 15 amino acids. Trimming took 0 bases from V and 0 from J, leaving 9 bases between them. Looked up from germline, CDR1 is GTSNPN and CDR2 is SVGIG (reference sequence). CDR3 amino acids: CAWSVQDSSYNEQFF. The DNA for the CDR3 is TGTGCCTGGAGTGTACAGGACAGCTCCTACAATGAGCAGTTCTTC.

The chain has TRBV25-1 and TRBJ1-1; TRBD1 agrees at 8 bases. Germline CDR1 reads MGHDK; CDR2 reads SYGVNS. This CDR3 is 14 amino acids long. Unmatched junction bases numbered 3, after V lost 6 bases and J lost 0 bases. CDR3 coding DNA: TGTGCCAGCAGGGGGGACAGGATGAACACTGAAGCTTTCTTT. This gives the protein CASRGDRMNTEAFF.

The chain has TRBV7-9 and TRBJ2-1; TRBD2 matches 15 bases. The CDR3 is made up of 16 amino acids. The ends lost 5 bases at V and 9 bases at J; junction bases unmatched: 8. Germline-derived CDR1 and CDR2 are SEHNR and FQNEAQ (reference sequence). CDR3 amino acids: CASSPPGLAGGREQFF. The CDR3 nucleotides are TGTGCCAGCAGCCCACCCGGACTAGCGGGGGGGCGTGAGCAGTTCTTC.

V is TRBV14 and J is TRBJ2-3; 7 bases line up with TRBD1. The CDR3 totals 17 residues. Germline V CDR1 and CDR2: SGHDN, FVKESK. V gave up 4 bases and J gave up 4 bases; unmatched junction bases: 14. Here the CDR3 reads CASSPIKGAQFPDTQYF. In DNA form, the CDR3 reads TGTGCCAGCAGCCCAATCAAGGGGGCCCAATTTCCAGATACGCAGTATTTT.

The J gene is TRBJ1-2, the V gene TRBV14, with 9 bases matching TRBD1. Unmatched junction bases numbered 8, after V lost 0 bases and J lost 6 bases. This CDR3 contains 16 residues. Germline V gene lookup returns CDR1 SGHDN and CDR2 FVKESK. The CDR3 protein is CASSQDTTGGVHGYTF. CDR3 nucleotides: TGTGCCAGCAGCCAAGATACAACAGGGGGCGTGCATGGCTACACCTTC.

The V call is TRBV19, the J call TRBJ1-5; 7 nucleotides line up with TRBD1. The germline V gene encodes CDR1 LNHDA and CDR2 SQIVND (reference sequence). The CDR3 has 15 amino acids. V shed 7 bases and J 2 bases; nucleotides not matched to a gene: 8. CDR3 region: CASMTFGTGNQPQHF. DNA for the CDR3: TGTGCCAGTATGACGTTCGGGACAGGCAATCAGCCCCAGCATTTT.

The J gene is TRBJ1-3, the V gene TRBV5-6, with no clear D. CDR1 and CDR2 (germline): SGHDT, YYEEEE. The CDR3 extends over 15 amino acids. Trimming cost V 2 bases and J 3 bases, with 12 bases left between them. CDR3 protein: CASSFSRVDGNTIYF. The CDR3 DNA reads TGTGCCAGCAGCTTTTCGAGGGTGGATGGAAACACCATATATTTT.

The chain has TRBV12-5 and TRBJ2-1, with 14 bases lining up with TRBD2. This CDR3 spans 16 amino acids. Trimming at V came to 1 base and at J to 8 bases, leaving 4 bases not matched to a gene. Germline values: CDR1 LGHNT, CDR2 FRNRAP. CDR3 sequence: CASGLGTSGGSHEQFF. DNA of the CDR3: TGTGCTAGTGGTTTGGGGACTAGCGGGGGGTCACATGAGCAGTTCTTC.

This clone was detected once. The chain carries TRBV5-1 and TRBJ1-4, with D hard to call. This CDR3 comprises 15 residues. With 4 bases removed from V and 0 bases from J, the gap between germline ends came to 10 bases. CDR1 and CDR2 from the germline V gene are SGHRS and YFSETQ. For the CDR3, the DNA is TGCGCCAGCAGCCCGATCACAGCAACTAATGAAAAACTGTTTTTT. It encodes CASSPITATNEKLFF.

This chain joins TRBV5-1 and TRBJ1-2; tentative D call: TRBD1 (6 bases). Germline values: CDR1 SGHRS, CDR2 YFSETQ. The CDR3 contains 14 residues. V shed 3 bases and J shed 2 bases, with 11 bases lying between them. CDR3 coding DNA: TGCGCCAGCAGCTCTTTGGACAGAAACTATGGCTACACCTTC. Translated: CASSSLDRNYGYTF.

This clone occurred once. The chain has TRBV6-4 and TRBJ1-1; a weak D match, TRBD1 (6 bases). This CDR3 has 20 amino acids. Trimming took off 0 bases at V and 0 bases at J, with 23 bases between the two ends. The V gene's germline CDR1 is MRHNA and CDR2 SNTAGT. CDR3 loop: CASSDSIPHVRGPLNTEAFF. CDR3 sequence (DNA): TGTGCCAGCAGTGACTCGATTCCGCACGTCAGGGGCCCCTTGAACACTGAAGCTTTCTTT.

The chain couples TRBV7-9 to TRBJ1-5; D remains unclear. Per germline, CDR1 SEHNR and CDR2 FQNEAQ (reference sequence). The CDR3 has 12 residues. V shed 5 bases and J shed 11 bases, with 13 bases lying between them. The CDR3 loop reads CASSPGSAAQHF. DNA of the CDR3: TGTGCCAGCAGCCCGGGTAGCGCAGCCCAGCATTTT.

This chain links TRBV9 with TRBJ1-1; unclear D gene. Germline V gene data show CDR1 as SGDLS and CDR2 as YYNGEE. The CDR3 covers 13 residues. The V end lost 0 bases, the J end lost 8 bases, and 11 bases lay between the germline ends. The CDR3 spells CASSVAEGSEAFF. The CDR3 nucleotides read TGTGCCAGCAGCGTAGCTGAGGGTAGCGAAGCTTTCTTT. The full variable domain, in which reference TRBV9 and TRBJ1-1 provide the parts outside the CDR3, is DSGVTQTPKHLITATGQRVTLRCSPRSGDLSVYWYQQSLDQGLQFLIQYYNGEERAKGNILERFSAQQFPDLHSELNLSSLELGDSALYFCASSVAEGSEAFFGQGTRLTVV.

The chain carries TRBV29-1 and TRBJ2-5; 8 bases agree with TRBD2. The better agreement between TRBJ2-7 and the DNA end casts doubt on the J call. Germline CDR1 reads SQVTM; CDR2 reads ANQGSEA. The CDR3 consists of 16 residues. In DNA, the CDR3 is TGCAGCGTGTCCCGGGGAGGGTCCGGGAGGGCTTACGAGCAGTACTTC. This gives the protein CSVSRGGSGRAYEQYF.

The count of this clone is one. The rearrangement joins TRBV5-1 to TRBJ1-5, with D unclear. Deletions cut 4 bases from V and 0 bases from J, with 5 bases between. The CDR3 runs to 13 residues. The germline gives CDR1 SGHRS, CDR2 YFSETQ. CDR3 nucleotides: TGCGCCAGCAGCCAGGATAGCAATCAGCCCCAGCATTTT. Encoded protein: CASSQDSNQPQHF.

The chain uses TRBV6-4 and TRBJ2-3; possibly TRBD2 for D (5 bases). CDR3 size: 16 residues. CDR1 and CDR2 (germline): MRHNA, SNTAGT. Trimming cost V 3 bases and J 6 bases, with 19 bases left between them. Written as DNA, the CDR3 is TGTGCCAGCAGTGAGAAACGGGGAGACGGTGCGGATACGCAGTATTTT. Its protein is CASSEKRGDGADTQYF.

The J gene is TRBJ1-2, the V gene TRBV5-1; the match to TRBD1 covers 12 bases. After removal of 4 bases from V and 6 bases from J, the junction contained 7 bases not matched to a gene. The CDR3 is 15 residues long. Germline-derived CDR1 and CDR2 are SGHRS and YFSETQ. The CDR3 region has the DNA TGCGCCAGCAGCCCGAAGGGACAGGGGGCGAATGGCTACACCTTC. Encoded protein: CASSPKGQGANGYTF.

This chain connects TRBV21-1 to TRBJ2-7; TRBD2, the table's D call, was not compared with the DNA. TRBV21-1 is recorded as a pseudogene. The CDR3 extends over 14 amino acids. CDR3 DNA: TGTGCCAGCAGCAAAATGGTCTTCTGCGGGAGTAGGTACTTC. Translation gives CASSKMVFCGSRYF.

This clone was counted a few times. The V and J genes are TRBV27 and TRBJ1-2, with a possible D match to TRBD1 (6 bases). CDR3 size: 13 residues. V was pared by 10 bases and J by 4 bases, with 16 bases between. Germline V gives CDR1 MNHEY, CDR2 SMNVEV (reference sequence). The CDR3 here is CATARSRGYGYTF. As DNA, the CDR3 is TGTGCCACGGCACGGAGCAGGGGCTATGGCTACACCTTC.

The chain employs TRBV5-6 and TRBJ1-2; 11 nucleotides line up with TRBD1. Germline V gene data show CDR1 as SGHDT and CDR2 as YYEEEE. The CDR3 has 16 amino acids. Losses at the gene ends were 4 bases for V and 3 bases for J; bases not matched to a gene: 8. The CDR3 protein is CASSERTGGSDYGYTF. The CDR3 nucleotides are TGTGCCAGCAGCGAACGGACAGGGGGCTCGGACTATGGCTACACCTTC.

The rearrangement links TRBV18 to TRBJ2-7; 9 positions agree with TRBD2. Losses at the gene ends were 6 bases for V and 2 bases for J; bases not matched to a gene: 5. The CDR3 has 14 residues. CDR1 is KGHSH and CDR2 is LQKENI in the germline V gene. CDR3 sequence reads: CASSAGLAAYEQYF. CDR3 nucleotides: TGTGCCAGCTCCGCGGGACTAGCTGCCTACGAGCAGTACTTC.

The V gene is TRBV6-1, the J gene TRBJ1-1, with 9 bases that match TRBD1. CDR1 MNHNS and CDR2 SASEGT come from the germline V gene. V dropped 6 bases and J dropped 4; count of bases not matched to a gene: 9. The CDR3 totals 15 residues. CDR3 DNA sequence: TGTGCCAGCAGGGATTACAGGGGGCTGACCACTGAAGCTTTCTTT. Protein: CASRDYRGLTTEAFF.

V usage is TRBV2 and J usage is TRBJ2-5; 9 positions agree with TRBD2. Germline-derived CDR1 and CDR2 are SNHLY and FYNNEI. After removal of 3 bases from V and 2 bases from J, the junction contained 7 bases not matched to a gene. The CDR3 extends over 16 amino acids. The CDR3, as DNA: TGTGCCAGCAGTGATTGGGCGGGAGGGCAGCAAGAGACCCAGTACTTC. Residues: CASSDWAGGQQETQYF.